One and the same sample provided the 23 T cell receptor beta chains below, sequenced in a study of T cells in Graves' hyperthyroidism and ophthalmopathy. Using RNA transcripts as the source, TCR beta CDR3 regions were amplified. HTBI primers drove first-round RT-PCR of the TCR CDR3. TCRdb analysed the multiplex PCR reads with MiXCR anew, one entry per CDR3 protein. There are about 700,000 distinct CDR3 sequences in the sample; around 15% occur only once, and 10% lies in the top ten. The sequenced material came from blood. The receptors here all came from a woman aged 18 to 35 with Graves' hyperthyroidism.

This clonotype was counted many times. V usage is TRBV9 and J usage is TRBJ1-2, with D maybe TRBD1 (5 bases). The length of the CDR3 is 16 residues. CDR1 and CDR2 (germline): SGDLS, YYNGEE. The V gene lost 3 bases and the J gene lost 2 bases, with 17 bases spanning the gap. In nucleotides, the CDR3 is TGTGCCAGCAGCGGCGGAGGGGCAGGGAAAAACTATGGCTACACCTTC. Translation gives CASSGGGAGKNYGYTF. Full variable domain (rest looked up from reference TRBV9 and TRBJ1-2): DSGVTQTPKHLITATGQRVTLRCSPRSGDLSVYWYQQSLDQGLQFLIQYYNGEERAKGNILERFSAQQFPDLHSELNLSSLELGDSALYFCASSGGGAGKNYGYTFGSGTRLTVV.

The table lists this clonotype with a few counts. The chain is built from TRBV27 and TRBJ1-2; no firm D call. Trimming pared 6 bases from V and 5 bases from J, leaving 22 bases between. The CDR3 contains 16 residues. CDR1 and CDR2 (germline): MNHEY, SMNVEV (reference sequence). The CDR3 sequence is CASSPLQPISGYGYTF. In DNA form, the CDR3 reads TGTGCCAGCAGCCCCCTTCAACCAATTTCGGGGTATGGCTACACCTTC.

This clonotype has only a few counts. The CDR3 sequence is CASSLDFSGPNTGELFF. In DNA, the CDR3 is TGTGCCAGCAGCTTAGACTTTTCAGGGCCGAACACCGGGGAGCTGTTTTTT. The rearrangement links TRBV11-2 to TRBJ2-2; D may be TRBD1 (5 bases). The germline V and J ends were trimmed by 0 bases and 0 bases, with 11 bases remaining between them. The CDR3 spans 17 residues. In germline, CDR1 is SGHAT, CDR2 FQNNGV.

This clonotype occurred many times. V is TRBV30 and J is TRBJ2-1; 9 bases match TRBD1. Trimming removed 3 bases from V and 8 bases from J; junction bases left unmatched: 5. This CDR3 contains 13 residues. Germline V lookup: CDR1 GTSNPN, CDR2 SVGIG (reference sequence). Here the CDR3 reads CAWRRDREYEQFF. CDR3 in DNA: TGTGCCTGGAGAAGGGACAGGGAATATGAGCAGTTCTTC.

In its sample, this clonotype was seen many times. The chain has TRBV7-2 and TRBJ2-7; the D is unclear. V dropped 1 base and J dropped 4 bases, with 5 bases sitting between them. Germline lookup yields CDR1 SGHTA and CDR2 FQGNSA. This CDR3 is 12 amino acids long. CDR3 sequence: CASSLDDYEQYF. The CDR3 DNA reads TGTGCCAGCAGCTTAGATGATTACGAGCAGTACTTC.

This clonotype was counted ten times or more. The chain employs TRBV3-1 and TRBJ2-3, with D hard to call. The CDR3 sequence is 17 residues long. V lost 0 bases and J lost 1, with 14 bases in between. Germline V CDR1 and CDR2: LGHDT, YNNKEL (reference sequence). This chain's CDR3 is CASSQDLTTWGTDTQYF. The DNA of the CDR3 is TGTGCCAGCAGCCAAGATCTGACAACCTGGGGCACAGATACGCAGTATTTT.

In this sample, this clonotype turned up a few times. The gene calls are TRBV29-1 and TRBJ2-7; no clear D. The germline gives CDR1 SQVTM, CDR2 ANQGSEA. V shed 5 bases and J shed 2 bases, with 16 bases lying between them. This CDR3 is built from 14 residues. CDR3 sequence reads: CSVTFLTVPYEQYF. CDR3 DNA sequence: TGCAGCGTTACCTTTCTGACGGTACCCTACGAGCAGTACTTC.

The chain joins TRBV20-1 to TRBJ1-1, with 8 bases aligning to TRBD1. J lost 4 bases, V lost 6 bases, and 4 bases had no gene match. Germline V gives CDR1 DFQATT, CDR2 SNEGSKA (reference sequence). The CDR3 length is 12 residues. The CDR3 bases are TGCAGTGCAACTACAGGGGGCACTGAAGCTTTCTTT. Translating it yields CSATTGGTEAFF.

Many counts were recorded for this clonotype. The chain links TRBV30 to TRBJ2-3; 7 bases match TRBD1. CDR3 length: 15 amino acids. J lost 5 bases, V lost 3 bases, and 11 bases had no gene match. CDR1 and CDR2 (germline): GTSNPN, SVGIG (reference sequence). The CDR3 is CAWSAMTGWGDTQYF. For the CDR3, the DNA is TGTGCCTGGAGCGCTATGACAGGGTGGGGAGATACGCAGTATTTT.

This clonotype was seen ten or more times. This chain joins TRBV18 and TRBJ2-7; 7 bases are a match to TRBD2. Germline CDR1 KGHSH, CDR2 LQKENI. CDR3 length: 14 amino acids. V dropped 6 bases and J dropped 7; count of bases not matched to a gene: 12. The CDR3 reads CASSLADRFGEQYF. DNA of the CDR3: TGTGCCAGCTCTCTAGCGGATCGATTTGGGGAGCAGTACTTC.

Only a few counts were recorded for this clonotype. In DNA form, the CDR3 reads TGTGCCATCACCGGCAGGGGAGCCTATGGCTACACCTTC. Translating gives CAITGRGAYGYTF. The chain couples TRBV10-3 to TRBJ1-2, with D possibly matching TRBD1 (6 bases). V was pared by 7 bases and J by 4 bases, with 13 bases between. The CDR3 has 13 residues. CDR1 and CDR2 (germline): ENHRY, SYGVKD.

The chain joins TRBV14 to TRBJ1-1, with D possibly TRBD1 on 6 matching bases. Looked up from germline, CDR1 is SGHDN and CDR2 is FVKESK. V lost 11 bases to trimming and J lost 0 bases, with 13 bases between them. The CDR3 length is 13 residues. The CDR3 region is CAGGHYMNTEAFF. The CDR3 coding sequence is TGTGCCGGGGGACACTACATGAACACTGAAGCTTTCTTT.

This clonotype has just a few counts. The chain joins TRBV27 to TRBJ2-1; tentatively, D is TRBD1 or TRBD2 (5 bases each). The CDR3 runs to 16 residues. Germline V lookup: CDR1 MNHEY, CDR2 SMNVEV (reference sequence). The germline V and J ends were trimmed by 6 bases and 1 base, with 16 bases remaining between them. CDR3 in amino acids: CASSPLGRRSYNEQFF. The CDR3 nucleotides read TGTGCCAGCAGCCCATTGGGACGGCGGTCCTACAATGAGCAGTTCTTC.

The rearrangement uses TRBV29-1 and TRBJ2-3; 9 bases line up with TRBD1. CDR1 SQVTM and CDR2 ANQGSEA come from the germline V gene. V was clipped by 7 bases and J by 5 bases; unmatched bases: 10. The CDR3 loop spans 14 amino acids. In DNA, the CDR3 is TGCAGCGCCAAACCGGGACAGGGAATAGATACGCAGTATTTT. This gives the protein CSAKPGQGIDTQYF.

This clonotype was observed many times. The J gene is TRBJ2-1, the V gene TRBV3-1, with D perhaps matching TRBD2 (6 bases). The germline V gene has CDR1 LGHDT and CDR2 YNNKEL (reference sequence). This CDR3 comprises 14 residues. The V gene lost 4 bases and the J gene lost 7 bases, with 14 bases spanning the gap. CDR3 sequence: CASSPRDLLNEQFF. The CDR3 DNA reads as TGTGCCAGCAGCCCCCGGGACTTACTTAATGAGCAGTTCTTC.

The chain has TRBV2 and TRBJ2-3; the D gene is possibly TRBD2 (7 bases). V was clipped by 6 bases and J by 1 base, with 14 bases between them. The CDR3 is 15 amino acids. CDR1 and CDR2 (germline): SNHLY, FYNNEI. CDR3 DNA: TGTGCCAGCAGAGATGCGGGGGCAGGCACAGATACGCAGTATTTT. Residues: CASRDAGAGTDTQYF.

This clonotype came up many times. CDR3 residues: CASRTLSTYEQYF. The DNA of the CDR3 is TGTGCCAGCAGAACCCTATCAACCTACGAGCAGTACTTC. This sequence joins TRBV27 and TRBJ2-7, with D unresolved. The V end was cut by 6 bases, the J end by 2 bases, with 11 bases between. Germline V gene lookup returns CDR1 MNHEY and CDR2 SMNVEV (reference sequence). This CDR3 spans 13 amino acids.

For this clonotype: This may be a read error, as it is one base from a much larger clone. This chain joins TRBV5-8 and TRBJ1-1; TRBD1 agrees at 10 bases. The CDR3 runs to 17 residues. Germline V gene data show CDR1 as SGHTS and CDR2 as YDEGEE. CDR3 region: CASSQATYDRGRTEALF. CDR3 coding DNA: TGTGCCAGCAGTCAGGCAACATATGACAGGGGGCGGACTGAAGCTCTCTTT.

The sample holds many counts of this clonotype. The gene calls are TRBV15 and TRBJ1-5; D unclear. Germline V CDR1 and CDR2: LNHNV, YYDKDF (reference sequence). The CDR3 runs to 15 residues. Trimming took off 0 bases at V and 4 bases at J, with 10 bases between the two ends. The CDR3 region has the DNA TGTGCCACCAGCAGAGACATTTTGGCAAATCAGCCCCAGCATTTT. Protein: CATSRDILANQPQHF.

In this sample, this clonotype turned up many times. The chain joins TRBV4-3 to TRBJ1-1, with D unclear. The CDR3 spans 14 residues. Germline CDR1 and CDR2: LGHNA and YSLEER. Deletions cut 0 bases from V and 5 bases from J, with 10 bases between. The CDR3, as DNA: TGCGCCAGCAGCCAAGATATGATGGTAACTGAAGCTTTCTTT. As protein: CASSQDMMVTEAFF.

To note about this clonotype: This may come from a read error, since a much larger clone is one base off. CDR3 loop: CASNLLVGGGTGAFF. As DNA, the CDR3 is TGTGCCAGCAACTTATTAGTGGGGGGGGGAACTGGAGCTTTCTTT. The rearrangement joins TRBV7-9 to TRBJ1-1; the D gene is possibly TRBD1 (5 bases). The CDR3 extends over 15 amino acids. CDR1 SEHNR and CDR2 FQNEAQ come from the germline V gene (reference sequence).

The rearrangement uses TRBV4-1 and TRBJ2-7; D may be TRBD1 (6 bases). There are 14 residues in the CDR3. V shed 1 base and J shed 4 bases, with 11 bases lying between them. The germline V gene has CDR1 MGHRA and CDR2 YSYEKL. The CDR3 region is CASSQAQGLYEQYF. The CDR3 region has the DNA TGCGCCAGCAGCCAAGCCCAGGGGCTATACGAGCAGTACTTC.

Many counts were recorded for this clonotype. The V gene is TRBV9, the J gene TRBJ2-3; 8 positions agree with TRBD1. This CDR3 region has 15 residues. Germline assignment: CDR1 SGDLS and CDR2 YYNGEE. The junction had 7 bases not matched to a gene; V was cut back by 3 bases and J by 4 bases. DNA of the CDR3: TGTGCCAGCAGCGGTAGCAGGGGGCGAGCAGATACGCAGTATTTT. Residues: CASSGSRGRADTQYF.